This paragraph covers one T cell receptor beta chain sequence. Its cognate antigen is unknown. The same CDR3 arises from other DNA sequences in this sample as well. Germline CDR1 SGHTA, CDR2 FQGNSA. Germline trimming cut 0 bases from V and 2 bases from J; bases unmatched to any gene: 1. The CDR3 has 15 amino acids. Samples underwent the assay at deep level. Produced via immunoSEQ multiplex PCR; TCRdb's table is partial and in-frame only. The sample contains about 2.3 million clones, 80% to 95% of which appear only once. These data come from a study of shared clonotypes between healthy human individuals. General study results and limits: Unshared clonotypes carried lower generation probabilities than those common to all four donors.

This chain uses TRBV7-2 with TRBJ2-7; TRBD1 matches at 10 bases. Sequenced sample: naive CD4+ T cells from PBMCs. This sample's subset: CD45RA+ positively selected. The source is a man younger than 30 in good health. Some clones in this sample may be carry-over from other donors' samples. The CDR3 region is CASSLAGQGTYEQYF. CDR3 DNA sequence: TGTGCCAGCAGCTTAGCGGGACAGGGGACCTACGAGCAGTACTTC.